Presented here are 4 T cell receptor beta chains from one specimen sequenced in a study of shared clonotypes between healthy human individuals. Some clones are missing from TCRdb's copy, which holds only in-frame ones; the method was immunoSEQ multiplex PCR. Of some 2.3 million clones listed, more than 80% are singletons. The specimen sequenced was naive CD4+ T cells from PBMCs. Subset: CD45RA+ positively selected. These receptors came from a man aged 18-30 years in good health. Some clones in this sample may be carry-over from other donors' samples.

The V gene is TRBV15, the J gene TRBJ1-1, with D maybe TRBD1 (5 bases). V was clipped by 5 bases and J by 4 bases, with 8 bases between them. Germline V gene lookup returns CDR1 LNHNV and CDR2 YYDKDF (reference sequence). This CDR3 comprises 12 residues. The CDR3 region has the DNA TGTGCCACCAGCGGGGGGTTCACTGAAGCTTTCTTT. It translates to CATSGGFTEAFF. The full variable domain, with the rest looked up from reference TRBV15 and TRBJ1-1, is DAMVIQNPRYQVTQFGKPVTLSCSQTLNHNVMYWYQQKSSQAPKLLFHYYDKDFNNEADTPDNFQSRRPNTSFCFLDIRSPGLGDTAMYLCATSGGFTEAFFGQGTRLTVV.

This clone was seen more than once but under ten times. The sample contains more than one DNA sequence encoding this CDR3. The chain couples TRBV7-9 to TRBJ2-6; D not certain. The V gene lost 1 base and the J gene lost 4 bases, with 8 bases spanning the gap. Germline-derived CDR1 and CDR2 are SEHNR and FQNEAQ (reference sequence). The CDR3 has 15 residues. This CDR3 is CASSLVGSGANVLTF. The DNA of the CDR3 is TGTGCCAGCAGCTTAGTAGGGTCGGGGGCCAACGTCCTGACTTTC.

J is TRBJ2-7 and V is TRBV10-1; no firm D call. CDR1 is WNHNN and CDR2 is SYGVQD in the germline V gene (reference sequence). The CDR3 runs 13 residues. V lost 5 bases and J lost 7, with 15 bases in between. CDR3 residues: CASSSLAWGEQYF. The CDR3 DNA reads TGCGCCAGCAGTTCTTTGGCCTGGGGTGAGCAGTACTTC.

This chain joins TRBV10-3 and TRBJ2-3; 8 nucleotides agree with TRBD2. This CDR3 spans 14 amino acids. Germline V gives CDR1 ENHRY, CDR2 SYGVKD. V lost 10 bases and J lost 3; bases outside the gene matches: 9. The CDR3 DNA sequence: TGTGCCACCTCGGGGGGGGATATGACAGATACGCAGTATTTT. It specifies CATSGGDMTDTQYF.